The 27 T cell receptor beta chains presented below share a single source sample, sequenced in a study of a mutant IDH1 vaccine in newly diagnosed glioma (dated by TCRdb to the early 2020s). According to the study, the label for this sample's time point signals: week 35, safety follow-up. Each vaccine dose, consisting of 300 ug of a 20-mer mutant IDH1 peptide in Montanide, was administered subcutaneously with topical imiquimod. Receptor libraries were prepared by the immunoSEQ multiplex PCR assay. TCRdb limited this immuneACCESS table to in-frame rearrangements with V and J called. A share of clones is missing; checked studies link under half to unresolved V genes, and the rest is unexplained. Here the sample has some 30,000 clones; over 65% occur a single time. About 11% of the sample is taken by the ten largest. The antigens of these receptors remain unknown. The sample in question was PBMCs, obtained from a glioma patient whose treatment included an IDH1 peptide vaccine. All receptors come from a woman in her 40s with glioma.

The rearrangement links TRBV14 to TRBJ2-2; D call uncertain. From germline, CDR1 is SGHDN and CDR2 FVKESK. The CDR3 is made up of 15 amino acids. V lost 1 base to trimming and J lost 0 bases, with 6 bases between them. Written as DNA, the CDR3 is TGTGCCAGCAGCCAAGTCCAGGCGAACACCGGGGAGCTGTTTTTT. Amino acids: CASSQVQANTGELFF.

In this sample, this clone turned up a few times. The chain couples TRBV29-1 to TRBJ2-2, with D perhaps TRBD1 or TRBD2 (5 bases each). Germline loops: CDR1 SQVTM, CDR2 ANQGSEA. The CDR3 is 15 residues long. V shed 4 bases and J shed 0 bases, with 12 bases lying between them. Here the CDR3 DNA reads TGCAGCGTTGTGGGACCGACCTCGAACACCGGGGAGCTGTTTTTT. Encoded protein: CSVVGPTSNTGELFF.

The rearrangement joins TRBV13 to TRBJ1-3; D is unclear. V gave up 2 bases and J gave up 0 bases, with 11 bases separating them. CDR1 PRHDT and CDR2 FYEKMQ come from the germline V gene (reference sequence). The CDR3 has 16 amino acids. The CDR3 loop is CASSLYGESSGNTIYF. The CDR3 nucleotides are TGTGCCAGCAGCTTATACGGGGAGAGCTCTGGAAACACCATATATTTT.

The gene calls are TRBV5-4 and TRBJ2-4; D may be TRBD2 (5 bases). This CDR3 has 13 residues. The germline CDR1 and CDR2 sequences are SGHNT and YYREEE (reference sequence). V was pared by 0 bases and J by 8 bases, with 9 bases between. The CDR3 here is CASSLAGKDIQYF. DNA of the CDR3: TGTGCCAGCAGCTTGGCGGGGAAGGACATTCAGTACTTC.

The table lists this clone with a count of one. The chain's CDR3 is CASSQGLAGGYNEQFF. DNA for the CDR3: TGCGCCAGCAGCCAAGGACTAGCGGGGGGGTACAATGAGCAGTTCTTC. This sequence joins TRBV4-1 and TRBJ2-1; 14 positions agree with TRBD2. The V gene's germline CDR1 is MGHRA and CDR2 YSYEKL. There are 16 residues in the CDR3. Unmatched junction bases numbered 0, after V lost 1 base and J lost 4 bases.

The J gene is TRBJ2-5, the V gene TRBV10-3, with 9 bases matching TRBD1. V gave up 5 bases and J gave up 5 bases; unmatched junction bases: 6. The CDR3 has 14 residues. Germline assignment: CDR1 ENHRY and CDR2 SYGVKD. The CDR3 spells CAISSQGARETQYF. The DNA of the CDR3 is TGTGCCATCAGTTCACAGGGGGCGAGGGAGACCCAGTACTTC.

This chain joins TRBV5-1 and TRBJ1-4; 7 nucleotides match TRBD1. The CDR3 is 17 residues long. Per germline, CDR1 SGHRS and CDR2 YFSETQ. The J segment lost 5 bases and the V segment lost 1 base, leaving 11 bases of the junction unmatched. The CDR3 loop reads CASSLPGSGQKNEKLFF. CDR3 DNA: TGCGCCAGCAGCTTGCCCGGCTCGGGACAGAAGAATGAAAAACTGTTTTTT.

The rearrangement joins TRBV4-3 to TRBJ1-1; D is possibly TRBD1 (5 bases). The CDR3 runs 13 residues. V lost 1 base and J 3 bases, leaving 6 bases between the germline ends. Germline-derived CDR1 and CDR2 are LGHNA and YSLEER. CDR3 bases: TGCGCCAGCAGCCAAGGGGGGTACACTGAAGCTTTCTTT. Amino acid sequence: CASSQGGYTEAFF.

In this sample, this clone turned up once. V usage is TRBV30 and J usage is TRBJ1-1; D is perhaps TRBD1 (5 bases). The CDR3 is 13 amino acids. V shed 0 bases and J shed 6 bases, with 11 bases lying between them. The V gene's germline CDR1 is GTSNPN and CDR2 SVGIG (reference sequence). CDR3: CAWSVRGGSEAFF. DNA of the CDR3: TGTGCCTGGAGTGTACGGGGGGGATCTGAAGCTTTCTTT.

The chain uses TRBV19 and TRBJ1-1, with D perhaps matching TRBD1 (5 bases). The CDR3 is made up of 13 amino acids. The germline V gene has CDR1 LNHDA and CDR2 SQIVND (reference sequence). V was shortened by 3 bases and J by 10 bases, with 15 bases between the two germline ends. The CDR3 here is CASSIGTPDGAFF. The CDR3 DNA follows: TGTGCCAGTAGTATCGGGACTCCGGACGGAGCTTTCTTT.

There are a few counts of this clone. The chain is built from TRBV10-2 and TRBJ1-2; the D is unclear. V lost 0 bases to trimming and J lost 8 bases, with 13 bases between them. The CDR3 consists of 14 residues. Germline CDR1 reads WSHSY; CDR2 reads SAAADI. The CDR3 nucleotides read TGCGCCAGCAGTGAGTCGAACTCGGCTTACGGCTACACCTTC. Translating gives CASSESNSAYGYTF.

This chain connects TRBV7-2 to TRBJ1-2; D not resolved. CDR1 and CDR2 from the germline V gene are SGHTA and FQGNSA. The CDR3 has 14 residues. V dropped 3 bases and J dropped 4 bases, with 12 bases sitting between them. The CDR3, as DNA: TGTGCCAGCAGCTTCCCCTTAACCATCTATGGCTACACCTTC. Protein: CASSFPLTIYGYTF. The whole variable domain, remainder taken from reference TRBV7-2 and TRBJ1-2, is GAGVSQSPSNKVTEKGKDVELRCDPISGHTALYWYRQSLGQGLEFLIYFQGNSAPDKSGLPSDRFSAERTGGSVSTLTIQRTQQEDSAVYLCASSFPLTIYGYTFGSGTRLTVV.

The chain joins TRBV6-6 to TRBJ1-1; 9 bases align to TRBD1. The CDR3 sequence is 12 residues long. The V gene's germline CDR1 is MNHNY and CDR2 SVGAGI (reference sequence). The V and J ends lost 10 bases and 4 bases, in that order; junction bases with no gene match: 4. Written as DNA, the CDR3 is TGTGCCATGGGACAGGGAGGCACTGAAGCTTTCTTT. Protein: CAMGQGGTEAFF.

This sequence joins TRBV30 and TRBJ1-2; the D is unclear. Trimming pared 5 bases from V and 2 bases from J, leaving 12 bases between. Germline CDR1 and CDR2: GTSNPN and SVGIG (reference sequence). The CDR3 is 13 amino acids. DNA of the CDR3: TGTGCCTGGTTGGGGTCGATGAACTATGGCTACACCTTC. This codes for CAWLGSMNYGYTF.

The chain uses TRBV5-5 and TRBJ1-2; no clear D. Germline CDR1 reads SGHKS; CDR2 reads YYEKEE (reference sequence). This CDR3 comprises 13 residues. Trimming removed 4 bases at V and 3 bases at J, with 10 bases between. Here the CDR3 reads CASSGWGDYGYTF. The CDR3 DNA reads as TGTGCCAGCAGCGGTTGGGGTGACTATGGCTACACCTTC.

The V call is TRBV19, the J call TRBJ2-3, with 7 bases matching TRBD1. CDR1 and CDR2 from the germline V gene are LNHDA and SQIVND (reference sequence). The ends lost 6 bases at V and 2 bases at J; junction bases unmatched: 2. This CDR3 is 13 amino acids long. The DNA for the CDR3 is TGTGCCAGTAGCGACAGGGTCACAGATACGCAGTATTTT. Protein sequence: CASSDRVTDTQYF.

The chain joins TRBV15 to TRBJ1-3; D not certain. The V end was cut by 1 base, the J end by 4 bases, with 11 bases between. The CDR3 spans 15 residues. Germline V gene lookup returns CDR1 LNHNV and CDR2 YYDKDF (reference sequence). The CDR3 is CATSRGAGSGNTIYF. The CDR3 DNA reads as TGTGCCACCAGCAGAGGAGCGGGGAGCGGAAACACCATATATTTT.

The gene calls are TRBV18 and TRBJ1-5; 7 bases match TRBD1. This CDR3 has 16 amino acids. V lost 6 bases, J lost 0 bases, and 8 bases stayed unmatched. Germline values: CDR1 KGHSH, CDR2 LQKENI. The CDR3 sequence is CASSPGTANSNQPQHF. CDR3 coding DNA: TGTGCCAGCTCGCCAGGGACAGCTAATAGCAATCAGCCCCAGCATTTT.

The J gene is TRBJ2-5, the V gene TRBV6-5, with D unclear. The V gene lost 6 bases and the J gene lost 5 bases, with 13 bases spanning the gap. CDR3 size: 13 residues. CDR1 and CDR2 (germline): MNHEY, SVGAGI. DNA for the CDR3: TGTGCCAGCAGCCTTAATGTCGGGGAGACCCAGTACTTC. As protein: CASSLNVGETQYF.

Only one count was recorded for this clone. The CDR3 is CASSLAERRRRLYNEQFF. The CDR3 DNA reads TGTGCCAGCAGCTTGGCCGAGCGGAGGCGACGCTTATACAATGAGCAGTTCTTC. V and J are TRBV5-6 and TRBJ2-1, with TRBD2 as a possible D gene (5 bases). CDR3 length equals 18 residues. Germline V gene sequence: CDR1 SGHDT, CDR2 YYEEEE. V was trimmed by 0 bases and J by 4 bases, leaving 20 bases between them.

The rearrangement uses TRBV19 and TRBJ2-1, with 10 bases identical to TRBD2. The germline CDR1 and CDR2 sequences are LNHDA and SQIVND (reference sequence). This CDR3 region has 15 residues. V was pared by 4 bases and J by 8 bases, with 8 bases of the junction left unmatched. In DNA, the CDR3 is TGTGCCAGTAGTAAACGGAGCGGGGGGGCCCATGAGCAGTTCTTC. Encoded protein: CASSKRSGGAHEQFF.

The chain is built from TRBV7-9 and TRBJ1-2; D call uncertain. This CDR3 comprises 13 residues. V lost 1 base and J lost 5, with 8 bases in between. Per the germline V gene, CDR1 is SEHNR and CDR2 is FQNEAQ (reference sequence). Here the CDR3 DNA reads TGTGCCAGCAGCTTAGAAGCAGGTTATGGCTACACCTTC. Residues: CASSLEAGYGYTF.

The CDR3 coding sequence is TGTGCCAGCAGTTACTCCGGGGACAGGGATGGAAACACCATATATTTT. Encoded protein: CASSYSGDRDGNTIYF. V gene TRBV6-6 combines with J gene TRBJ1-3; the match to TRBD1 covers 9 bases. CDR1 is MNHNY, CDR2 SVGAGI, per germline (reference sequence). This CDR3 is 16 amino acids long. J lost 3 bases, V lost 0 bases, and 3 bases had no gene match.

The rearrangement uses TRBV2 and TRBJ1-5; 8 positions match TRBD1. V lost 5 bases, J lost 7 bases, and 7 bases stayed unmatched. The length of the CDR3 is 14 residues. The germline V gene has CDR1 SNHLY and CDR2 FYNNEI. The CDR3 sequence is CASSPTGARQPQHF. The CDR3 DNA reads TGTGCCAGCAGTCCGACAGGGGCCCGGCAGCCCCAGCATTTT.

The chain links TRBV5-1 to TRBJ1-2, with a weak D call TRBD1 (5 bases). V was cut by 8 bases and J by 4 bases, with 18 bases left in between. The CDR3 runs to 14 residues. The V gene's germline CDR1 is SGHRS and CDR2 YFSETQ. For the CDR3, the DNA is TGCGCCAGTACTCCCCGTCAGGGTACCTATGGCTACACCTTC. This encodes CASTPRQGTYGYTF.

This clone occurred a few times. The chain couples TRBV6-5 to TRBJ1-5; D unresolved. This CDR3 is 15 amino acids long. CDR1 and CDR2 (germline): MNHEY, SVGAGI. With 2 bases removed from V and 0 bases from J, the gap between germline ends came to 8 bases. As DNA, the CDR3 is TGTGCCAGCAGTTACGGCGGGAATAGCAATCAGCCCCAGCATTTT. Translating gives CASSYGGNSNQPQHF.

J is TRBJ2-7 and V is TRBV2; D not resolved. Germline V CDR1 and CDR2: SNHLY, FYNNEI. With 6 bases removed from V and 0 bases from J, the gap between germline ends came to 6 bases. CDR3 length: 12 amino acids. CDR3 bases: TGTGCCAGCAGCCTCCCCTCCTACGAGCAGTACTTC. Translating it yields CASSLPSYEQYF.